A selection of T cell receptor beta chains follows, all from one sample in a study of human T cells and chemical hapten exposure. TCRdb analysed the RACE reads with MiXCR anew, one entry per CDR3 protein. Of roughly 90,000 distinct CDR3 sequences in the sample, about a tenth were seen once. The sample here was whole blood, taken in connection with sensitization to the hapten diphenylcyclopropenone (DPC). These receptor sequences come from a woman aged 25 to 39 with alopecia areata. Some clones in this sample may be carry-over from other donors' samples. Each CDR3 is given with its conserved first and last residue. A D gene is named only where the DNA matches it firmly. Rows may omit the clone size; those that give it use once, few, many or a size class.

j_call: TRBJ2-2; d_call: TRBD1; v_call: TRBV7-2; clone_size: many; cdr3_length: 15; cdr3_aa: CASSLTGTGTGELFF; cdr3_nt: TGTGCCAGCAGCTTAACCGGGACAGGCACCGGGGAGCTGTTTTTT
j_call: TRBJ2-7; d_call: -; v_call: TRBV20-1; clone_size: many; cdr3_length: 12; cdr3_aa: CSGGKSNYEQYF; cdr3_nt: TGCAGTGGGGGCAAAAGTAACTACGAGCAGTACTTC
j_call: TRBJ1-2; d_call: -; v_call: TRBV10-3; clone_size: -; cdr3_length: 16; cdr3_aa: CAISGGSGDLTYGYTF; cdr3_nt: TGTGCCATCAGTGGGGGTTCGGGAGATCTGACCTATGGCTACACCTTC
j_call: TRBJ2-2; d_call: TRBD2; v_call: TRBV6-2/TRBV6-3; clone_size: medium-sized; cdr3_length: 14; cdr3_aa: CASRGTSPSGELFF; cdr3_nt: TGTGCCAGCAGGGGGACTAGCCCCTCCGGGGAGCTGTTTTTT
j_call: TRBJ2-2; d_call: -; v_call: TRBV28; clone_size: -; cdr3_length: 14; cdr3_aa: CASSLVVNTGELFF; cdr3_nt: TGTGCCAGCAGTTTAGTCGTGAACACCGGGGAGCTGTTTTTT
j_call: TRBJ2-1; d_call: -; v_call: TRBV29-1; clone_size: many; cdr3_length: 15; cdr3_aa: CSARDGSYSYNEQFF; cdr3_nt: TGCAGCGCGAGGGACGGAAGTTACTCCTACAATGAGCAGTTCTTC
j_call: TRBJ2-2; d_call: -; v_call: TRBV9; clone_size: -; cdr3_length: 15; cdr3_aa: CASSVAGRGIGELFF; cdr3_nt: TGTGCCAGCAGCGTAGCTGGCAGGGGCATCGGGGAGCTGTTTTTT
j_call: TRBJ2-5; d_call: -; v_call: TRBV30; clone_size: many; cdr3_length: 13; cdr3_aa: CAWRSGAPGTQYF; cdr3_nt: TGTGCCTGGAGATCCGGGGCCCCGGGGACCCAGTACTTC
j_call: TRBJ1-5; d_call: -; v_call: TRBV6-2/TRBV6-3; clone_size: many; cdr3_length: 13; cdr3_aa: CASSYRGHQPQHF; cdr3_nt: TGTGCCAGCAGTTACAGGGGCCACCAGCCCCAGCATTTT
j_call: TRBJ2-5; d_call: -; v_call: TRBV9; clone_size: many; cdr3_length: 12; cdr3_aa: CASSVDQETQYF; cdr3_nt: TGTGCCAGCAGCGTAGACCAAGAGACCCAGTACTTC
j_call: TRBJ2-5; d_call: TRBD2; v_call: TRBV20-1; clone_size: many; cdr3_length: 15; cdr3_aa: CSARDPSGGQETQYF; cdr3_nt: TGCAGTGCTAGAGATCCTAGCGGGGGCCAAGAGACCCAGTACTTC
j_call: TRBJ2-2; d_call: TRBD1; v_call: TRBV28; clone_size: -; cdr3_length: 15; cdr3_aa: CASSRQGEATGELFF; cdr3_nt: TGTGCCAGCAGTAGACAGGGGGAGGCGACCGGGGAGCTGTTTTTT
j_call: TRBJ2-5; d_call: -; v_call: TRBV29-1; clone_size: many; cdr3_length: 10; cdr3_aa: CSVEDETQYF; cdr3_nt: TGCAGCGTTGAAGACGAGACCCAGTACTTC
j_call: TRBJ1-6; d_call: TRBD1; v_call: TRBV7-9; clone_size: many; cdr3_length: 14; cdr3_aa: CASSFTGANSPLHF; cdr3_nt: TGTGCCAGCAGCTTCACAGGGGCTAATTCACCCCTCCACTTT
j_call: TRBJ2-7; d_call: -; v_call: TRBV28; clone_size: -; cdr3_length: 14; cdr3_aa: CASSYGTPLYEQYF; cdr3_nt: TGTGCCAGCAGTTACGGGACACCTTTGTACGAGCAGTACTTC
j_call: TRBJ2-1; d_call: -; v_call: TRBV24-1; clone_size: few; cdr3_length: 15; cdr3_aa: CATSGRGAGNNEQFF; cdr3_nt: TGTGCCACCAGTGGGAGGGGGGCAGGGAACAATGAGCAGTTCTTC
j_call: TRBJ2-1; d_call: -; v_call: TRBV4-1; clone_size: few; cdr3_length: 14; cdr3_aa: CASSWGSSYNEQFF; cdr3_nt: TGCGCCAGCAGCTGGGGGAGCTCCTACAATGAGCAGTTCTTC
j_call: TRBJ1-2; d_call: TRBD1; v_call: TRBV25-1; clone_size: many; cdr3_length: 15; cdr3_aa: CASSKPGQGHYGYTF; cdr3_nt: TGTGCCAGCAGTAAGCCGGGACAGGGTCACTATGGCTACACCTTC
j_call: TRBJ1-1; d_call: -; v_call: TRBV27; clone_size: -; cdr3_length: 13; cdr3_aa: CASISTTRFEAFF; cdr3_nt: TGTGCCAGCATTTCTACAACACGGTTTGAAGCTTTCTTT
j_call: TRBJ1-2; d_call: TRBD1; v_call: TRBV28; clone_size: many; cdr3_length: 14; cdr3_aa: CASEGQGSAYGYTF; cdr3_nt: TGTGCCAGCGAAGGACAGGGATCTGCCTATGGCTACACCTTC
j_call: TRBJ2-3; d_call: TRBD2; v_call: TRBV29-1; clone_size: once; cdr3_length: 12; cdr3_aa: CSVEEVLPGGYF; cdr3_nt: TGCAGCGTTGAAGAAGTACTGCCGGGAGGGTATTTT
j_call: TRBJ2-1; d_call: -; v_call: TRBV7-2; clone_size: -; cdr3_length: 12; cdr3_aa: CASRPLGYEQFF; cdr3_nt: TGTGCCAGCAGACCCCTTGGGTATGAGCAGTTCTTC
j_call: TRBJ1-4; d_call: -; v_call: TRBV7-9; clone_size: -; cdr3_length: 15; cdr3_aa: CASSLDDSTKEKLFF; cdr3_nt: TGTGCCAGCAGCTTAGATGACAGTACCAAAGAAAAACTGTTTTTT
j_call: TRBJ1-1; d_call: -; v_call: TRBV7-9; clone_size: many; cdr3_length: 16; cdr3_aa: CASSPEGGARNTEAFF; cdr3_nt: TGTGCCAGCAGCCCCGAAGGGGGGGCTAGAAACACTGAAGCTTTCTTT
j_call: TRBJ1-2; d_call: -; v_call: TRBV28; clone_size: -; cdr3_length: 14; cdr3_aa: CASSTGQPNYGYTF; cdr3_nt: TGTGCCAGCAGTACCGGACAGCCTAACTATGGCTACACCTTC
j_call: TRBJ2-1; d_call: -; v_call: TRBV29-1; clone_size: few; cdr3_length: 10; cdr3_aa: CSVEDNEQFF; cdr3_nt: TGCAGCGTTGAAGACAATGAGCAGTTCTTC
j_call: TRBJ2-3; d_call: -; v_call: TRBV19; clone_size: many; cdr3_length: 14; cdr3_aa: CASSMTQGTDTQYF; cdr3_nt: TGTGCCAGTAGTATGACCCAGGGCACAGATACGCAGTATTTT
j_call: TRBJ2-1; d_call: TRBD2; v_call: TRBV27; clone_size: few; cdr3_length: 16; cdr3_aa: CASSPSTGGKDNEQFF; cdr3_nt: TGTGCCAGCAGTCCCTCGACGGGGGGTAAGGACAATGAGCAGTTCTTC
j_call: TRBJ2-1; d_call: -; v_call: TRBV20-1; clone_size: -; cdr3_length: 11; cdr3_aa: CSARQQNEQFF; cdr3_nt: TGCAGTGCTCGACAGCAAAATGAGCAGTTCTTC
j_call: TRBJ1-5; d_call: -; v_call: TRBV6-2/TRBV6-3; clone_size: many; cdr3_length: 15; cdr3_aa: CASSRDTFLGQPQHF; cdr3_nt: TGTGCCAGCTCCCGGGACACCTTCCTGGGTCAGCCCCAGCATTTT
j_call: TRBJ2-3; d_call: -; v_call: TRBV11-2; clone_size: -; cdr3_length: 11; cdr3_aa: CASTLTDTQYF; cdr3_nt: TGTGCCAGCACACTTACAGATACGCAGTATTTT
j_call: TRBJ1-6; d_call: -; v_call: TRBV4-1; clone_size: many; cdr3_length: 18; cdr3_aa: CASSQGVALDLANSPLHF; cdr3_nt: TGCGCCAGCAGCCAAGGAGTAGCGCTTGACTTAGCGAATTCACCCCTCCACTTT
j_call: TRBJ1-1; d_call: TRBD1; v_call: TRBV11-2; clone_size: many; cdr3_length: 15; cdr3_aa: CASSSTQGAYTEAFF; cdr3_nt: TGTGCCAGCAGCTCCACGCAGGGGGCGTACACTGAAGCTTTCTTT